The rows below give T cell receptor beta chains drawn from one sample of a study of regulatory T cells in long-lasting Graves disease. Each CDR3 protein is one row after TCRdb ran MiXCR on the multiplex PCR reads. The sample yields fewer than 600,000 distinct CDR3 sequences, about 22% seen once. Sequencing used peripheral blood mononuclear cells (PBMCs), obtained when the disease was refractory, from a patient treated with antithyroid drugs. The receptors originated from a female donor with Graves disease. Each CDR3 is given with its conserved first and last residue. D genes are given only for firm matches. For some rows the clone size is stated as once, few or many, or as a class when expanded; others skip it.

D	V	J	size	CDR3	DNA
TRBD1	TRBV6-1	TRBJ2-7	few	CASSGWTGGGEQYF	TGTGCCAGCAGTGGCTGGACAGGGGGCGGCGAGCAGTACTTC
TRBD1	TRBV30	TRBJ1-5	few	CAWRVQGGSNQPQHF	TGTGCCTGGCGAGTACAGGGGGGCAGCAATCAGCCCCAGCATTTT
-	TRBV20-1	TRBJ2-5	many	CSADIGTNQETQYF	TGCAGTGCCGATATAGGGACAAACCAAGAGACCCAGTACTTC
-	TRBV20-1	TRBJ1-2	many	CSASVGGYGYTF	TGCAGTGCTAGCGTGGGGGGCTATGGCTACACCTTC
TRBD1	TRBV7-2	TRBJ2-5	many	CASSSTGGRETQYF	TGTGCCAGCAGCTCCACAGGGGGCCGGGAGACCCAGTACTTC
TRBD2	TRBV12-3/TRBV12-4	TRBJ2-5	few	CASSQRLAGGGTQYF	TGTGCCAGCAGCCAGAGACTAGCGGGGGGGGGGACCCAGTACTTC
TRBD1	TRBV6-1	TRBJ1-6	many	CASSIRDRGSNSPLHF	TGTGCCAGCAGTATCCGGGACAGGGGCTCAAATTCACCCCTCCACTTT
TRBD1	TRBV7-3	TRBJ2-7	-	CASSPSSGTGDYEQYF	TGTGCCAGCAGCCCTTCCTCCGGGACAGGGGACTACGAGCAGTACTTC
-	TRBV6-1	TRBJ1-5	few	CASTPRGPNSNQPQHF	TGTGCCAGCACTCCCAGGGGCCCTAATAGCAATCAGCCCCAGCATTTT
-	TRBV5-1	TRBJ1-1	few	CASSLYEGGTEAFF	TGCGCCAGCAGCTTGTACGAGGGAGGGACTGAAGCTTTCTTT
-	TRBV6-1	TRBJ1-5	-	CASSLLPGVSNQPQHF	TGTGCCAGCAGCTTACTCCCAGGGGTGAGCAATCAGCCCCAGCATTTT
-	TRBV10-1	TRBJ1-2	few	CASSSSSPEVNYGYTF	TGTGCCAGCAGTTCGTCCTCGCCGGAGGTTAACTATGGCTACACCTTC
-	TRBV3-1	TRBJ2-7	-	CASSATGDVYEQYF	TGTGCCAGCAGCGCGACTGGGGATGTCTACGAGCAGTACTTC
TRBD1	TRBV20-1	TRBJ2-7	-	CSARGTGDSYEQYF	TGCAGTGCTAGAGGGACAGGGGACTCCTACGAGCAGTACTTC
-	TRBV28	TRBJ1-1	many	CASSLGGPEAFF	TGTGCCAGCAGTTTAGGCGGACCTGAAGCTTTCTTT
-	TRBV5-1	TRBJ1-1	-	CASSLVELNTEAFF	TGTGCCAGCAGCTTAGTAGAGTTGAACACTGAAGCTTTCTTT
TRBD1	TRBV19	TRBJ2-7	few	CASSSPGTGAGDEQYF	TGTGCCAGTAGTAGTCCCGGGACAGGGGCAGGTGACGAGCAGTACTTC
-	TRBV28	TRBJ2-3	few	CASSFPDTSTDTQYF	TGTGCCAGCAGTTTCCCGGACACCTCCACAGATACGCAGTATTTT
-	TRBV9	TRBJ1-4	-	CASSAREGWSREELFF	TGTGCCAGCAGCGCCAGGGAGGGGTGGAGTCGTGAAGAACTGTTTTTT
TRBD2	TRBV28	TRBJ2-2	few	CASSRTSGSFRELFF	TGTGCCAGCAGCAGGACTAGCGGGAGTTTCCGGGAGCTGTTTTTT
-	TRBV7-2	TRBJ1-3	-	CASSLFRDTIYF	TGTGCCAGCAGCCTATTCCGGGACACCATATATTTT
-	TRBV6-5	TRBJ2-7	many	CASSSAGTRVYEQYF	TGTGCCAGCAGTTCGGCCGGAACTAGAGTATACGAGCAGTACTTC
-	TRBV28	TRBJ1-4	many	CASSPTLGARNSEKLFF	TGTGCCAGCAGTCCGACGTTGGGGGCGCGTAATAGTGAAAAACTGTTTTTT
TRBD1	TRBV27	TRBJ1-2	many	CASSFSGQLYGYTF	TGTGCCAGCAGTTTTTCGGGACAGCTCTATGGCTACACCTTC
-	TRBV5-1	TRBJ1-2	many	CASSLFRNSFLSYGYTF	TGCGCCAGCAGCCTCTTCCGTAATTCGTTCCTGAGTTATGGCTACACCTTC
TRBD2	TRBV7-2	TRBJ2-5	-	CASSRVGAGGQETQYF	TGTGCCAGCAGCCGGGTGGGGGCGGGGGGGCAAGAGACCCAGTACTTC
TRBD1	TRBV28	TRBJ2-2	many	CASSSGTGDTGELFF	TGTGCCAGCAGTTCCGGGACAGGAGACACCGGGGAGCTGTTTTTT
-	TRBV2	TRBJ1-2	many	CASTLDNRGYTF	TGTGCCAGCACCCTCGACAACCGCGGCTACACCTTC
TRBD2	TRBV20-1	TRBJ2-3	few	CSASVSSGETDTQYF	TGCAGTGCTAGTGTGTCTAGCGGGGAGACAGATACGCAGTATTTT
-	TRBV6-2/TRBV6-3	TRBJ1-2	many	CASSSLSDYGYTF	TGTGCCAGCAGTTCCTTATCTGACTATGGCTACACCTTC
-	TRBV24-1	TRBJ1-4	few	CATSDSDNEKLFF	TGTGCCACCAGTGATAGCGATAATGAAAAACTGTTTTTT
TRBD1	TRBV12-3/TRBV12-4	TRBJ2-7	many	CASRPRDSYEQYF	TGTGCCAGCCGTCCCCGGGACAGCTACGAGCAGTACTTC
TRBD1	TRBV4-1	TRBJ1-1	-	CASNKGQGAEAFF	TGCGCCAGCAACAAGGGACAGGGGGCTGAAGCTTTCTTT
TRBD2	TRBV6-4	TRBJ2-1	-	CASSYSGLTDEQFF	TGTGCCAGCAGTTACTCGGGACTAACTGATGAGCAGTTCTTC
-	TRBV9	TRBJ1-4	-	CASSAGFNEKLFF	TGTGCCAGCAGCGCCGGATTTAATGAAAAACTGTTTTTT